A single sample gave rise to the 18 T cell receptor beta chains below, sequenced in a study of PD-1 blockade in mismatch repair-deficient tumors. Produced via immunoSEQ multiplex PCR; TCRdb's table is partial and in-frame only. The data show about 49,000 clones, with around 77% seen just once and more than 3% held by the top ten. This sample comprised PBMCs, obtained before pembrolizumab treatment. The receptors come from an adult with mismatch repair-deficient cancer.

The J gene is TRBJ1-1, the V gene TRBV29-1; 10 bases are a match to TRBD1. The CDR3 spans 12 residues. Germline assignment: CDR1 SQVTM and CDR2 ANQGSEA. The junction had 2 bases not matched to a gene; V was cut back by 4 bases and J by 6 bases. The CDR3 loop is CSVVGQGPEAFF. In DNA form, the CDR3 reads TGCAGCGTTGTGGGACAGGGGCCTGAAGCTTTCTTT.

This rearrangement joins TRBV19 to TRBJ2-1; D may be TRBD1 or TRBD2 (5 bases each). CDR3 size: 12 residues. The germline V gene encodes CDR1 LNHDA and CDR2 SQIVND (reference sequence). Trimming took 5 bases from V and 8 from J, leaving 10 bases between them. The CDR3 reads CASSGGWDEQFF. The CDR3 DNA reads as TGTGCCAGTAGTGGGGGTTGGGATGAGCAGTTCTTC.

By share, this clone counts as medium-sized. This rearrangement joins TRBV13 to TRBJ1-1; D might be TRBD1 (5 bases). In germline, CDR1 is PRHDT, CDR2 FYEKMQ (reference sequence). CDR3 length equals 16 residues. Trimming left V 5 bases short and J 0 bases short, with 16 bases between. This CDR3 reads CASSQQEWHVNTEAFF. The CDR3 DNA is TGTGCCAGCAGCCAACAGGAATGGCACGTGAACACTGAAGCTTTCTTT.

The gene calls are TRBV15 and TRBJ1-1; D uncertain. Germline V lookup: CDR1 LNHNV, CDR2 YYDKDF (reference sequence). The CDR3 length is 14 residues. Trimming removed 0 bases from V and 10 bases from J, with 15 bases in between. The CDR3 loop is CATSREKEELVAFF. CDR3 DNA sequence: TGTGCCACCAGCAGAGAGAAGGAGGAGCTTGTAGCTTTCTTT.

The chain joins TRBV5-1 to TRBJ2-7; weak D call: TRBD2 (5 bases). The V end was cut by 2 bases, the J end by 0 bases, with 9 bases between. The CDR3 is 14 residues long. The germline CDR1 and CDR2 sequences are SGHRS and YFSETQ. The chain's CDR3 is CASSFGVSSYEQYF. The CDR3 nucleotides are TGCGCCAGCAGCTTCGGGGTCAGCTCCTACGAGCAGTACTTC.

The chain carries TRBV9 and TRBJ2-4; 8 bases agree with TRBD1. There are 14 residues in the CDR3. Per germline, CDR1 SGDLS and CDR2 YYNGEE. V dropped 1 base and J dropped 8; count of bases not matched to a gene: 5. CDR3 coding DNA: TGTGCCAGCAGCGTACGGGACAGGCGAGACATTCAGTACTTC. It is translated as CASSVRDRRDIQYF.

V and J are TRBV29-1 and TRBJ2-7; D remains unclear. Germline V gene data show CDR1 as SQVTM and CDR2 as ANQGSEA. V was trimmed by 1 base and J by 5 bases, leaving 3 bases between them. The CDR3 has 10 amino acids. The CDR3 DNA follows: TGCAGCGTTGAAGGCGACGAGCAGTACTTC. Translation: CSVEGDEQYF.

This chain connects TRBV4-2 to TRBJ2-7; D unresolved. CDR1 is LGHNA and CDR2 is YNFKEQ in the germline V gene. Trimming pared 0 bases from V and 2 bases from J, leaving 11 bases between. This CDR3 is 15 amino acids long. The CDR3 DNA follows: TGTGCCAGCAGCCAAGAGCCTTCGAGACCCTACGAGCAGTACTTC. This sequence encodes CASSQEPSRPYEQYF.

The chain recombines TRBV19 with TRBJ1-1, with unresolved D. Germline CDR1 is LNHDA and CDR2 is SQIVND (reference sequence). Trimming removed 9 bases from V and 1 base from J, with 12 bases in between. There are 13 residues in the CDR3. Written as DNA, the CDR3 is TGTGCCAGGCCCCGGGCACCGAACACTGAAGCTTTCTTT. Its protein product is CARPRAPNTEAFF.

The gene calls are TRBV19 and TRBJ2-2; possibly TRBD2 for D (5 bases). The CDR3 loop spans 16 amino acids. V gave up 7 bases and J gave up 1 base, with 16 bases separating them. The germline V gene encodes CDR1 LNHDA and CDR2 SQIVND (reference sequence). The CDR3 DNA reads TGTGCCAGTACCATGCCGGGGTTGTTGAACACCGGGGAGCTGTTTTTT. Translation gives CASTMPGLLNTGELFF. Complete variable domain (other parts from reference TRBV19 and TRBJ2-2): DGGITQSPKYLFRKEGQNVTLSCEQNLNHDAMYWYRQDPGQGLRLIYYSQIVNDFQKGDIAEGYSVSREKKESFPLTVTSAQKNPTAFYLCASTMPGLLNTGELFFGEGSRLTVL.

In DNA, the CDR3 is TGTGCCAGCAGTGATTCGACTCTGGGTGGCTACACCTTC. This translates into CASSDSTLGGYTF. The chain employs TRBV2 and TRBJ1-2; the D is unclear. Germline CDR1 and CDR2: SNHLY and FYNNEI. V was clipped by 3 bases and J by 7 bases, with 12 bases between them. There are 13 residues in the CDR3.

This clone was counted only a few times. J is TRBJ2-7 and V is TRBV6-5; D is unresolved. The germline V and J ends were trimmed by 0 bases and 5 bases, with 5 bases remaining between them. There are 12 residues in the CDR3. Germline lookup yields CDR1 MNHEY and CDR2 SVGAGI. CDR3 DNA sequence: TGTGCCAGCAGTTACTCTTGGAACGAGCAGTACTTC. Protein product: CASSYSWNEQYF.

The sample holds one count of this clone. This chain uses TRBV6-6 with TRBJ1-2; D might be TRBD1 (5 bases). The V gene lost 5 bases and the J gene lost 7 bases, with 14 bases spanning the gap. Germline assignment: CDR1 MNHNY and CDR2 SVGAGI (reference sequence). CDR3 length equals 13 residues. CDR3: CASSLYGGVGYTF. The CDR3 region has the DNA TGTGCCAGCAGTCTCTACGGAGGGGTTGGCTACACCTTC.

This clone occurred a few times. This chain connects TRBV6-6 to TRBJ2-3; no clear D gene. The germline V and J ends were trimmed by 6 bases and 2 bases, with 12 bases remaining between them. From germline, CDR1 is MNHNY and CDR2 SVGAGI (reference sequence). CDR3 size: 14 residues. CDR3 amino acids: CASSRVANTDTQYF. The DNA for the CDR3 is TGTGCCAGCAGCCGAGTGGCTAACACAGATACGCAGTATTTT.

The V call is TRBV27, the J call TRBJ2-3, with TRBD2 matching 8 bases. J gave up 0 bases and V 3 bases, and 8 bases lay outside the gene matches. The CDR3 sequence is 17 residues long. Germline V lookup: CDR1 MNHEY, CDR2 SMNVEV (reference sequence). The CDR3, as DNA: TGTGCCAGCAGTTTCATGGTCCCTAGCGGGAGCACAGATACGCAGTATTTT. Protein product: CASSFMVPSGSTDTQYF.

This chain uses TRBV6-1 with TRBJ1-2; 12 nucleotides agree with TRBD1. Trimming at V came to 6 bases and at J to 7 bases, leaving 6 bases not matched to a gene. The V gene's germline CDR1 is MNHNS and CDR2 SASEGT. The length of the CDR3 is 14 residues. This chain's CDR3 is CASRSGTGGSGYTF. As DNA, the CDR3 is TGTGCCAGCAGATCCGGGACAGGGGGCTCTGGCTACACCTTC.

This chain links TRBV29-1 with TRBJ2-7; 8 bases are a match to TRBD1. This CDR3 comprises 13 residues. Germline lookup yields CDR1 SQVTM and CDR2 ANQGSEA. The V segment lost 6 bases and the J segment 7 bases; nucleotides outside the gene matches: 11. The CDR3 coding sequence is TGCAGCGTCACTCGGACAGGGTCATGGGAGCAGTACTTC. Encoded protein: CSVTRTGSWEQYF.

This clone was seen only a few times. This rearrangement joins TRBV6-1 to TRBJ1-4; D uncertain. Germline values: CDR1 MNHNS, CDR2 SASEGT. Trimming removed 4 bases at V and 2 bases at J, with 5 bases between. CDR3 length: 13 amino acids. The DNA for the CDR3 is TGTGCCAGCAGTGTTGAGACTAATGAAAAACTGTTTTTT. Translated: CASSVETNEKLFF.